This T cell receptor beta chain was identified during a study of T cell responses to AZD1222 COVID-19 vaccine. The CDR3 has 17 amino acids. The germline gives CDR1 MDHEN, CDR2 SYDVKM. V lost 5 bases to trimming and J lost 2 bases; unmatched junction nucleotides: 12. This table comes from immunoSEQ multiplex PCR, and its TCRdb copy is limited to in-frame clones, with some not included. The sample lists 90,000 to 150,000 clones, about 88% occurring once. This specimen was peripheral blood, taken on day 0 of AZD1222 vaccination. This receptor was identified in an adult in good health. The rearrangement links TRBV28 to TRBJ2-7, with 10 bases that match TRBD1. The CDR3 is CASSRLRDRGYAYEQYF. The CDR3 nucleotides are TGTGCCAGCAGTAGACTCCGGGACAGGGGATATGCCTACGAGCAGTACTTC. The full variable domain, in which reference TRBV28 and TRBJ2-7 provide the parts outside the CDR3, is DVKVTQSSRYLVKRTGEKVFLECVQDMDHENMFWYRQDPGLGLRLIYFSYDVKMKEKGDIPEGYSVSREKKERFSLILESASTNQTSMYLCASSRLRDRGYAYEQYFGPGTRLTVT.